This TCR beta chain was retrieved from a study of T cell responses to AZD1222 COVID-19 vaccine. Study-level findings and limits: The reported proportion of spike-specific TCRs targeting unmutated variant regions was nearly half. Only a handful of AZD1222 recipients, six or seven in all, had baseline seropositivity. The repertoires were collected only after the peak T cell response. Females made up more of the donors, who were largely white British, and clonal diversity may have come out too low.

Trimming stripped 6 bases from V and 2 bases from J, with 15 bases between. Per the germline V gene, CDR1 is SGHRS and CDR2 is YFSETQ. The CDR3 is 14 amino acids. A note on this clone: Its antigen is unidentified.

Some clones are missing from TCRdb's copy, which holds only in-frame ones; the method was immunoSEQ multiplex PCR. The sample lists around 66,000 clones, around 79% occurring once. Sample: peripheral blood, taken on day 0 of MenACWY control vaccination. This chain links TRBV5-1 with TRBJ2-7; D is uncertain. This receptor was obtained from an adult in good health. CDR3 nucleotide sequence: TGCGCCAGCACCCCCGCGGCAGGAGCCTACGAGCAGTACTTC. Translated, it gives CASTPAAGAYEQYF.